Listed below are T cell receptor beta chains from one sample, sequenced in a study of T-cell reconstitution after alpha-beta-depleted transplantation in children. TCRdb processed the PCR reads anew with MiXCR; each CDR3 protein has one entry. The sample consists of hundreds of thousands of distinct CDR3 sequences, 10% to 15% of them appearing once. This sample comprised PBMCs, mostly from graft donor cells, obtained 360 days after TCRalphabeta/CD19-depleted stem cell transplant. All receptors derive from a male patient aged 5 to 17 who had a stem cell transplant for acute myeloid leukemia, so the T cells may come from the graft donor. Both conserved end residues are part of each CDR3. The order of the fields is D gene, V gene, J gene, clone size, CDR3 DNA, CDR3 protein. D genes are given only for firm matches. Clone size is stated in some rows and not others, as once, few, many or a class when expanded.

D: TRBD2
V: TRBV11-2
J: TRBJ2-1
size: few
DNA: TGTGCCAGCAGCGCTCACCCGGGACTAGTCAATGGTGAGCAGTTCTTC
CDR3: CASSAHPGLVNGEQFF

D: NA
V: TRBV10-3
J: TRBJ2-7
size: few
DNA: TGTGCCATAACGGCAGGGGTTGCCTACGAGCAGTACTTC
CDR3: CAITAGVAYEQYF

D: TRBD1
V: TRBV20-1
J: TRBJ2-3
size: NA
DNA: TGCAGTGCTGGGTGGACAGGGGTAACAGATACGCAGTATTTT
CDR3: CSAGWTGVTDTQYF

D: NA
V: TRBV10-3
J: TRBJ2-2
size: NA
DNA: TGTGCCATCCAGGCAGGAGGAGCCGGGGAGCTGTTTTTT
CDR3: CAIQAGGAGELFF

D: NA
V: TRBV29-1
J: TRBJ2-7
size: many
DNA: TGCAGCGTTGATGAGGGGAAGCACGAGCAGTACTTC
CDR3: CSVDEGKHEQYF

D: NA
V: TRBV12-3/TRBV12-4
J: TRBJ1-2
size: NA
DNA: TGTGCCAGCAGTTTAGTAGCCGGGGCCAGTGGTGGCTACACCTTC
CDR3: CASSLVAGASGGYTF

D: NA
V: TRBV7-2
J: TRBJ2-3
size: few
DNA: TGTGCCAGCAGCATCAGGGCTCCCTCAATCACAGATACGCAGTATTTT
CDR3: CASSIRAPSITDTQYF

D: TRBD2
V: TRBV6-1
J: TRBJ2-1
size: NA
DNA: TGTGCCAGCAGCATAAGCGGGGGGGCCTTAGGTGAGCAGTTCTTC
CDR3: CASSISGGALGEQFF

D: TRBD1
V: TRBV5-1
J: TRBJ1-4
size: few
DNA: TGCGCCAGCAGCCTTGACAGGGTGGATGAAAAACTGTTTTTT
CDR3: CASSLDRVDEKLFF

D: TRBD2
V: TRBV12-3/TRBV12-4
J: TRBJ2-7
size: many
DNA: TGTGCCAGCAGTCCGACGGGACTAGCAATCTACGAGCAGTACTTC
CDR3: CASSPTGLAIYEQYF